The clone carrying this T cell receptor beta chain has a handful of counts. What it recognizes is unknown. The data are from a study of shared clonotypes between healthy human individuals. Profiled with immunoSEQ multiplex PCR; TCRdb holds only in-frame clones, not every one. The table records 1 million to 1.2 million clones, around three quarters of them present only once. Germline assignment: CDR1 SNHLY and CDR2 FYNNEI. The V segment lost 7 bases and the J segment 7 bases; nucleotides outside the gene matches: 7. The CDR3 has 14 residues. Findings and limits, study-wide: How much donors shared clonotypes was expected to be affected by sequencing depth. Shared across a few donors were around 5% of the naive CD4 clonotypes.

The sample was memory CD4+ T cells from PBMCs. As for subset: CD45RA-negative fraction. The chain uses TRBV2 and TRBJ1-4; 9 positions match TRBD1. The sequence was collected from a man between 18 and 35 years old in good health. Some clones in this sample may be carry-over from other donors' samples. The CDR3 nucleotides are TGTGCCAGCACTGGGGGACAGGGTCGTGAAAAACTGTTTTTT. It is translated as CASTGGQGREKLFF. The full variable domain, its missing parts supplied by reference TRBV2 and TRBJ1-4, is EPEVTQTPSHQVTQMGQEVILRCVPISNHLYFYWYRQILGQKVEFLVSFYNNEISEKSEIFDDQFSVERPDGSNFTLKIRSTKLEDSAMYFCASTGGQGREKLFFGSGTQLSVL.